The entry below describes one TCR beta chain. The germline gives CDR1 LNHDA, CDR2 SQIVND (reference sequence). V was shortened by 4 bases and J by 2 bases, with 12 bases between the two germline ends. This CDR3 contains 15 residues. This record belongs to a study of blood T cell repertoires in COVID-19. Overall study: Some COVID-19 samples were acute and others convalescent; all came from the United States, Italy and Spain.

In the original analysis: Amplifying reference gene primers gave estimates of nucleated cell counts. This table comes from immunoSEQ multiplex PCR, and its TCRdb copy is limited to in-frame clones, with some not included. Clone size and V and J calls were adopted from that table, with D and trimming inferred from the DNA. The sample records over 90,000 clones, about 89% being singletons. The receptor comes from a human donor in a cohort sampled during active COVID-19. This sequence joins TRBV19 and TRBJ2-1; TRBD2 might be the D (6 bases). The sample was peripheral blood. The CDR3 nucleotides are TGTGCCAGTAGTAAGACTAGTAACCCCTACAATGAGCAGTTCTTC. Translated: CASSKTSNPYNEQFF.